This is a list of T cell receptor beta chains from one sample in a study of PD-1 blockade in classical Hodgkin lymphoma. TCRdb's copy holds only in-frame clones and misses some; the assay was immunoSEQ multiplex PCR. This sample carries about 47,000 clones, 80% of them seen once, and the ten largest clones take around a fifth. The sequencing used peripheral blood mononuclear cells (PBMCs), collected before the fourth cycle of nivolumab. The source of these receptors is a human donor with classical Hodgkin lymphoma. The CDR3 runs from the conserved cysteine through the conserved F or W. A D gene is named only where the DNA matches it firmly. Clone size is given for some rows only: seen once, a few or many times, or a class if the clone is expanded.

14 | TRBD1 | TRBJ2-3 | TRBV2 | NA | CASRDRVSTDTQYF | TGTGCCAGCAGGGACAGGGTTAGCACAGATACGCAGTATTTT
19 | TRBD2 | TRBJ2-2 | TRBV9 | NA | CASSPPGTSGRWGTGELFF | TGTGCCAGCAGCCCTCCCGGGACTAGCGGGAGATGGGGCACCGGGGAGCTGTTTTTT
15 | TRBD1 | TRBJ1-1 | TRBV27 | NA | CASSSRDRDFTEAFF | TGTGCCAGCAGTTCCCGGGACAGAGATTTCACTGAAGCTTTCTTT
14 | TRBD2 | TRBJ2-7 | TRBV6-1 | NA | CASSERTRAHEQYF | TGTGCCAGCAGTGAACGGACTAGGGCCCACGAGCAGTACTTC
17 | TRBD2 | TRBJ2-3 | TRBV7-3 | NA | CASSSPTIPGGVDTQYF | TGTGCCAGCAGCTCCCCCACCATCCCCGGGGGGGTCGATACGCAGTATTTT
14 | NA | TRBJ2-5 | TRBV6-1 | NA | CASSEAGAQETQYF | TGTGCCAGCAGTGAAGCGGGGGCTCAAGAGACCCAGTACTTC
14 | TRBD1 | TRBJ1-2 | TRBV6-1 | NA | CASSEWDRLYGYTF | TGTGCCAGCAGTGAATGGGACAGATTATATGGCTACACCTTC
14 | NA | TRBJ2-3 | TRBV28 | NA | CASTVGGGTDTQYF | TGTGCCAGCACCGTGGGCGGGGGCACAGATACGCAGTATTTT
13 | TRBD2 | TRBJ2-1 | TRBV19 | few | CASSIDREVLQFF | TGTGCCAGTAGTATAGATCGGGAGGTATTGCAGTTCTTC
13 | NA | TRBJ1-1 | TRBV10-3 | NA | CAISPQANTEAFF | TGTGCCATCAGTCCACAGGCAAACACTGAAGCTTTCTTT
17 | TRBD1 | TRBJ2-5 | TRBV7-8 | few | CASSLTGGTLSQETQYF | TGTGCCAGCAGCTTGACAGGGGGCACGCTGTCCCAAGAGACCCAGTACTTC
14 | NA | TRBJ2-7 | TRBV5-4 | once | CASSRPGAESEQYF | TGTGCCAGCAGCCGCCCCGGGGCTGAATCCGAGCAGTACTTC
15 | NA | TRBJ2-2 | TRBV6-5 | NA | CASSYRVAGPGELFF | TGTGCCAGCAGTTACAGGGTGGCGGGTCCCGGGGAGCTGTTTTTT